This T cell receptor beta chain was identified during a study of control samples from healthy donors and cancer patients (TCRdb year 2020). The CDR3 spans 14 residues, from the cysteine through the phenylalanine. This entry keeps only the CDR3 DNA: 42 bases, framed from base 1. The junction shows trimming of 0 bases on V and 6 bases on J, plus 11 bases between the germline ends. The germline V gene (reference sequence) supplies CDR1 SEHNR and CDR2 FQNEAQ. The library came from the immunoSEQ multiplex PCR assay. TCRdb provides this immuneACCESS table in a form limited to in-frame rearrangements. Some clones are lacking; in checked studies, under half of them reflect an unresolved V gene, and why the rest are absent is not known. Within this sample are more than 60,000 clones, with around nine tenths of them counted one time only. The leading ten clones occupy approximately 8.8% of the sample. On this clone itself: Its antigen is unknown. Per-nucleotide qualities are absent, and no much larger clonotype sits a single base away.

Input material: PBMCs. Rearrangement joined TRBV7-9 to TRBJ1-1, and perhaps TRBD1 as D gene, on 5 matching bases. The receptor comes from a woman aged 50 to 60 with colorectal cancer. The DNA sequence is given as TGTGCCAGCAGCTTAGCGAGGGACGTAGCTGAAGCTTTCTTT. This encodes CASSLARDVAEAFF.